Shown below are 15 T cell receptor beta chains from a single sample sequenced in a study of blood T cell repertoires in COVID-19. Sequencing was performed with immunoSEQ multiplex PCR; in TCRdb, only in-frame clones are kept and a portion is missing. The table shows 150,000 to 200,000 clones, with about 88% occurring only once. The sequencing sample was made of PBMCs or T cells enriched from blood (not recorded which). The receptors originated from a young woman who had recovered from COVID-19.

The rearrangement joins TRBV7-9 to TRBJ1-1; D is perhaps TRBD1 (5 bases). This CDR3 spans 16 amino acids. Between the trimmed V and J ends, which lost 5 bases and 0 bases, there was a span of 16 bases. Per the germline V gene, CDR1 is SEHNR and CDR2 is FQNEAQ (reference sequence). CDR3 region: CASSPGGKGLNTEAFF. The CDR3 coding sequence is TGTGCCAGCAGCCCGGGGGGAAAGGGATTGAACACTGAAGCTTTCTTT.

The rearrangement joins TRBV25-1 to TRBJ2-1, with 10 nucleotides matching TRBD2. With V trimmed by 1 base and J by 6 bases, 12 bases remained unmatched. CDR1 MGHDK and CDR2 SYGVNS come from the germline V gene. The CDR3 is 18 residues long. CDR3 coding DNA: TGTGCCAGCAGTGAATTCCCTACTATTAGCGGGAGGCCCAATGAGCAGTTCTTC. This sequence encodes CASSEFPTISGRPNEQFF.

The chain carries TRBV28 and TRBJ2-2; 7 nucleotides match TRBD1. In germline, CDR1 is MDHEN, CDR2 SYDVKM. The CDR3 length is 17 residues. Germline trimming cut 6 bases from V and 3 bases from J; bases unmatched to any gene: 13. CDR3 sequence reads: CASSRPPGTVHTGELFF. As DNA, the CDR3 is TGTGCCAGCAGCAGACCCCCAGGGACAGTTCACACCGGGGAGCTGTTTTTT. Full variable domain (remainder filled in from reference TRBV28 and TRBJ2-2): DVKVTQSSRYLVKRTGEKVFLECVQDMDHENMFWYRQDPGLGLRLIYFSYDVKMKEKGDIPEGYSVSREKKERFSLILESASTNQTSMYLCASSRPPGTVHTGELFFGEGSRLTVL.

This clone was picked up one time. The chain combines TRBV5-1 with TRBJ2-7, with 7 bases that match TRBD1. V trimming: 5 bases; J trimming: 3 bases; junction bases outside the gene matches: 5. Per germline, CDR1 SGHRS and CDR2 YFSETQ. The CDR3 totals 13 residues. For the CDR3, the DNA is TGCGCCAGCAGGAGGGACAGCCTCTACGAGCAGTACTTC. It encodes CASRRDSLYEQYF.

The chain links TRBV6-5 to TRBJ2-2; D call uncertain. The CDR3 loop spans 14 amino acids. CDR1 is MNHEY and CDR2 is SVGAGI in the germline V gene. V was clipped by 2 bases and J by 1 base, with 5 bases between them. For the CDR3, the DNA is TGTGCCAGCAGTTACCCCAAGAACACCGGGGAGCTGTTTTTT. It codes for CASSYPKNTGELFF.

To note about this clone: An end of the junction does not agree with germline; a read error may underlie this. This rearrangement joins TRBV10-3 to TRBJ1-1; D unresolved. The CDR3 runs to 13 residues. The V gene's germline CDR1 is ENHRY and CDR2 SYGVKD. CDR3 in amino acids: CAISGEVATEAFF. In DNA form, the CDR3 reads TGTGCCATTAGTGGGGAGGTGGCCACTGAAGCTTTCTTT.

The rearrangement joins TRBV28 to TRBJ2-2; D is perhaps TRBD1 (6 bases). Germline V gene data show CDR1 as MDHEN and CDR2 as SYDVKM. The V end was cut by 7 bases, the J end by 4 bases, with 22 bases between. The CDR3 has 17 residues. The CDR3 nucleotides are TGTGCCAGCACCCTAGATTCCCGGACAGCCTTCACCGGGGAGCTGTTTTTT. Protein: CASTLDSRTAFTGELFF.

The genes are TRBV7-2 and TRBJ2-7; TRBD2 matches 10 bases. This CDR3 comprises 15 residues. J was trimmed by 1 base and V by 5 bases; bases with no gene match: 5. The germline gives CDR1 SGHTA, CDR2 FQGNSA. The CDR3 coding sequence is TGTGCCAGCAGCCGTACTAGCGGGGCTTCCTACGAGCAGTACTTC. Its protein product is CASSRTSGASYEQYF. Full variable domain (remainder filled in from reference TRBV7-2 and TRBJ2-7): GAGVSQSPSNKVTEKGKDVELRCDPISGHTALYWYRQSLGQGLEFLIYFQGNSAPDKSGLPSDRFSAERTGGSVSTLTIQRTQQEDSAVYLCASSRTSGASYEQYFGPGTRLTVT.

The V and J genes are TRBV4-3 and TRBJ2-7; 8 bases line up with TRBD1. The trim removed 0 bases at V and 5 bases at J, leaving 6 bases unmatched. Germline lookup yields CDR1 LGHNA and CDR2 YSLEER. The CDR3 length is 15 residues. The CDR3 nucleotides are TGCGCCAGCAGCCAAGATCGACAGGGGTTCCACGAGCAGTACTTC. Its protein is CASSQDRQGFHEQYF.

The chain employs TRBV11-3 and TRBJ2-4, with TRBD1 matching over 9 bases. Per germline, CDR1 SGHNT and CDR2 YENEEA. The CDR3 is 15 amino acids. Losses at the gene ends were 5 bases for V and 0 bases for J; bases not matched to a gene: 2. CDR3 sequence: CASSGGQGAKNIQYF. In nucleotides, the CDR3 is TGTGCCAGCAGCGGGGGACAGGGAGCCAAAAACATTCAGTACTTC. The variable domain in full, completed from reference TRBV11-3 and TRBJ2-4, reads EAGVVQSPRYKIIEKKQPVAFWCNPISGHNTLYWYLQNLGQGPELLIRYENEEAVDDSQLPKDRFSAERLKGVDSTLKIQPAELGDSAVYLCASSGGQGAKNIQYFGAGTRLSVL.

CDR3 in amino acids: CASTYRLAGVTDTQYF. DNA for the CDR3: TGTGCCAGCACCTACAGACTAGCGGGAGTCACAGATACGCAGTATTTT. V is TRBV7-2 and J is TRBJ2-3; 12 bases are a match to TRBD2. The CDR3 totals 16 residues. Losses at the gene ends were 7 bases for V and 2 bases for J; bases not matched to a gene: 7. CDR1 SGHTA and CDR2 FQGNSA come from the germline V gene.

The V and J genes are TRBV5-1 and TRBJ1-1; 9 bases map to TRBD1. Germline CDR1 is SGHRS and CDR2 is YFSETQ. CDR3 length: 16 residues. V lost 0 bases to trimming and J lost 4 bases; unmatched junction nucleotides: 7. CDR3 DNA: TGCGCCAGCAGCTTGGCCCCCGGGACAGGGACCACTGAAGCTTTCTTT. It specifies CASSLAPGTGTTEAFF.

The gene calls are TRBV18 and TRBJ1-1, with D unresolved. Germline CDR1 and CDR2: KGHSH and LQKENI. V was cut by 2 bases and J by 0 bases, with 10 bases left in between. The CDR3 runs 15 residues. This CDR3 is CASSPERNLNTEAFF. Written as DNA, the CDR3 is TGTGCCAGCTCACCAGAGAGGAATTTGAACACTGAAGCTTTCTTT.

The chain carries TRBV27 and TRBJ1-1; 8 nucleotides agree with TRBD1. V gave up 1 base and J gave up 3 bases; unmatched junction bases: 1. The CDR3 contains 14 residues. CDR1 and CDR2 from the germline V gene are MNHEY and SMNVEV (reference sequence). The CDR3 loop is CASSLYRGDTEAFF. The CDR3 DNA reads TGTGCCAGCAGTTTATACAGGGGGGACACTGAAGCTTTCTTT.

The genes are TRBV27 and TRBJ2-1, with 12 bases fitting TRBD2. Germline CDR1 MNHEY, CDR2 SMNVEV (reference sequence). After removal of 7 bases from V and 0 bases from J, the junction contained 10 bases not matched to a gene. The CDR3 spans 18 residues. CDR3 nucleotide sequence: TGTGCCAGCACCTCGGGGACTAGCGGGTTGAGCTCCTACAATGAGCAGTTCTTC. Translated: CASTSGTSGLSSYNEQFF.